This T cell receptor beta chain was captured by sequencing in a study of regulatory T cells in long-lasting Graves disease. The germline V gene has CDR1 SGHDT and CDR2 YYEEEE. The CDR3 loop spans 13 amino acids. The V gene lost 1 base and the J gene lost 4 bases, with 9 bases spanning the gap. Arm-PCR of CDR3 regions and iRepertoire HTBI primers were the basis on which TCR beta libraries were built. Using its own MiXCR run on the multiplex PCR reads, TCRdb lists one record per CDR3 protein. The repertoire has around 480,000 distinct CDR3 sequences, 15% to 20% of them found once; the top ten carry over 9%. This clonotype was recorded at least ten times. The time point here: newly diagnosed GD, antithyroid drugs for less than 3 months. Extracted RNA from PBMCs served as the source of the TCR library. Another study also made use of these data, one on T cells in Graves' hyperthyroidism and ophthalmopathy. Turning to that study: Diagnostic assessment was based on clinical symptoms, serum thyroxine and TRAb, thyroid ultrasound and orbital computed tomography.

The V and J genes are TRBV5-6 and TRBJ2-7; a weak D match, TRBD1 (6 bases). Sequences were derived from peripheral blood mononuclear cells (PBMCs), sampled at new diagnosis, from a patient treated with antithyroid drugs. This TCR was sampled from a man aged 40-55 years with Graves disease. The CDR3 is CASSLSQGYEQYF. The CDR3 region has the DNA TGTGCCAGCAGCTTGAGCCAGGGGTACGAGCAGTACTTC.